This T cell receptor (beta chain) was profiled in a study of cytomegalovirus exposure and HLA in healthy donors. Findings of the study overall: The productive fraction for most TCR beta V segments was about 87% or about 30% in an earlier analysis. Donors were assumed by presence/absence analyses to have roughly uniform sequencing depth.

The germline CDR1 and CDR2 sequences are MNHEY and SVGAGI. V gave up 4 bases and J gave up 0 bases, with 13 bases separating them. The CDR3 is 15 amino acids. The PCR ran on 60 Vbeta and 13 Jbeta primers. Using immunoSEQ multiplex PCR, the repertoire was profiled, and TCRdb retains in-frame clones only, with some absent. The table lists roughly 90,000 clones, approximately 74% of them singletons, with 20% to 25% in the top ten. A word on this clone: Antigen unknown.

The chain uses TRBV6-5 and TRBJ2-7; D perhaps matches TRBD1 (5 bases). The receptor's source is a man aged 30-40 years in good health and CMV-seropositive. Input material: PBMCs. Written as DNA, the CDR3 is TGTGCCAGCAGTTTGGACACAGCGAGCTCCTACGAGCAGTACTTC. It yields the protein CASSLDTASSYEQYF.